This T cell receptor (beta chain) emerged from a study of T cells after yellow fever vaccination. Between the trimmed V and J ends, which lost 6 bases and 9 bases, there was a span of 15 bases. Germline V gene sequence: CDR1 ENHRY, CDR2 SYGVKD. The CDR3 is made up of 13 amino acids. Overall study results and limits: Most primary-vaccination clones reappeared after the booster (approximately 95% CD4, more than 70% CD8). Abundant clonotypes (contaminants from the bulk population) could be present in FACS-sorted repertoires.

TCRdb redid the calling of the 5' RACE reads with MiXCR, one entry per CDR3 protein. The sample consists of roughly 520,000 distinct CDR3 sequences, 20% to 25% of them appearing once. This clonotype came up a few times. Its antigen is as yet unknown. The origin of this receptor is a man in his late teens or twenties who received the YFV17D yellow fever vaccine. The chain recombines TRBV10-3 with TRBJ1-5, with D tentatively TRBD1 (6 bases). The sequencing used PBMCs, collected roughly 20 days after the first yellow fever vaccination. The CDR3 nucleotides are TGTGCCATCAGGGAGACAGGCCGAGGGCCCCAGCATTTT. Its translation is CAIRETGRGPQHF.